This T cell receptor beta chain was recorded in a study of blood T cell repertoires in COVID-19. On the study more broadly: Collection of acute and convalescent COVID-19 samples took place in the United States, Italy and Spain.

TCRdb's copy holds only in-frame clones and misses some; the assay was immunoSEQ multiplex PCR. The table includes approximately 290,000 clones, roughly 90% detected once. The CDR3 covers 13 residues. CDR1 WNHNN and CDR2 SYGVQD come from the germline V gene (reference sequence). With 4 bases removed from V and 1 base from J, the gap between germline ends came to 5 bases. The source material was peripheral blood. The chain carries TRBV10-1 and TRBJ1-3, with unresolved D. The origin of this receptor is a woman between 25 and 40 years old with COVID-19, enrolled during active disease. CDR3 residues: CASSGGSGNTIYF. In DNA form, the CDR3 reads TGCGCCAGCAGTGGAGGTTCTGGAAACACCATATATTTT.